The rows below give T cell receptor beta chains drawn from one sample of a study of blood T cell repertoires in COVID-19. Generated by immunoSEQ multiplex PCR, the TCRdb table keeps only in-frame clones and is missing some. The sample shows around 51,000 clones, 90% of them seen only once. Sample: peripheral blood. These receptors were taken from a man aged 70-80 years with acute or convalescent COVID-19. Each CDR3 is given with its conserved first and last residue. D genes are given only for firm matches. Only some rows state a clone size, as once, few, many or a class for expanded clones.

D	V	J	size	CDR3	DNA
NA	TRBV27	TRBJ2-5	NA	CASRGGGPARETQYF	TGTGCCAGCAGGGGAGGGGGGCCCGCCAGGGAGACCCAGTACTTC
NA	TRBV4-3	TRBJ2-7	NA	CASSPDRLGLRTYEQYF	TGCGCCAGCAGCCCCGATCGACTTGGACTTAGGACCTACGAGCAGTACTTC
NA	TRBV12-3/TRBV12-4	TRBJ2-7	NA	CASSLGQKQYF	TGTGCCAGCAGTTTAGGACAGAAGCAGTACTTC
NA	TRBV6-5	TRBJ1-4	NA	CASSPPGTEKLFF	TGTGCCAGCAGTCCCCCGGGAACTGAAAAACTGTTTTTT
NA	TRBV2	TRBJ2-3	NA	CASMVNRVPTDTQYF	TGTGCCAGCATGGTCAACAGGGTCCCCACAGATACGCAGTATTTT
NA	TRBV28	TRBJ1-4	NA	CASSPQGIIREKLFF	TGTGCCAGCAGTCCCCAGGGTATTATTCGTGAAAAACTGTTTTTT
TRBD1	TRBV7-2	TRBJ1-1	NA	CASSLGGRGFIRNTEAFF	TGTGCCAGCAGCTTAGGGGGCAGGGGGTTCATTCGGAACACTGAAGCTTTCTTT
NA	TRBV2	TRBJ1-1	NA	CASRVEIRAEAFF	TGTGCCAGCAGGGTAGAGATTCGAGCTGAAGCTTTCTTT
NA	TRBV4-2	TRBJ1-5	NA	CASSQEEVSNQPQHF	TGTGCCAGCAGCCAAGAGGAGGTTAGCAATCAGCCCCAGCATTTT
TRBD1	TRBV7-9	TRBJ1-1	once	CASSAGQGEGEAFF	TGTGCCAGCAGCGCGGGACAGGGGGAAGGAGAAGCTTTCTTT
NA	TRBV5-1	TRBJ2-1	NA	CASSWPGGGASNEQFF	TGCGCCAGCAGCTGGCCCGGCGGGGGCGCATCAAATGAGCAGTTCTTC
TRBD1	TRBV30	TRBJ1-4	few	CAWSVRTGRMFF	TGTGCCTGGAGTGTTCGGACAGGGAGGATGTTTTTT
NA	TRBV4-1	TRBJ1-3	few	CASSQESVGNTIYF	TGCGCCAGCAGCCAAGAGAGTGTTGGAAACACCATATATTTT
TRBD2	TRBV12-5	TRBJ2-3	NA	CASGLPGGDTQYF	TGTGCTAGTGGTTTGCCCGGGGGGGATACGCAGTATTTT
NA	TRBV19	TRBJ2-3	NA	CASSHLQGFSHTDTQYF	TGTGCCAGTAGCCACCTACAGGGCTTCTCCCACACAGATACGCAGTATTTT
NA	TRBV4-1	TRBJ1-6	NA	CASSQAPGYNSPLHF	TGCGCCAGCAGCCAAGCGCCAGGGTATAATTCACCCCTCCACTTT
TRBD1	TRBV5-4	TRBJ2-5	NA	CASSFRDRQETQYF	TGTGCCAGCAGCTTCCGGGACAGACAAGAGACCCAGTACTTC
TRBD1	TRBV5-6	TRBJ2-7	NA	CASSYDGTVREQYF	TGTGCCAGCAGCTACGACGGGACAGTGAGAGAGCAGTACTTC
NA	TRBV5-6	TRBJ1-4	NA	CASSLTPGFAVTNEKLFF	TGTGCCAGCAGCTTGACTCCAGGGTTCGCAGTGACTAATGAAAAACTGTTTTTT
NA	TRBV6-4	TRBJ2-2	once	CASSDSAGNTGELFF	TGTGCCAGCAGTGACAGCGCGGGCAACACCGGGGAGCTGTTTTTT
NA	TRBV11-3	TRBJ1-2	NA	CASSPYREQQYGYTF	TGTGCCAGCAGCCCCTATCGGGAGCAGCAGTATGGCTACACCTTC
NA	TRBV11-2	TRBJ2-5	NA	CASSLREGGTSMAQYF	TGTGCCAGCAGCTTAAGAGAGGGCGGGACCTCTATGGCCCAGTACTTC
NA	TRBV19	TRBJ1-3	NA	CASNGRAGNTIYF	TGTGCCAGTAACGGCAGGGCTGGAAACACCATATATTTT
TRBD1	TRBV5-1	TRBJ1-1	NA	CASSSEENRGRTEAFF	TGCGCCAGCAGCTCGGAGGAAAACAGGGGGCGGACTGAAGCTTTCTTT
TRBD2	TRBV11-2	TRBJ2-1	NA	CASSLAPLLAGGYNEQFF	TGTGCCAGCAGCTTAGCCCCCCTACTAGCGGGGGGCTACAATGAGCAGTTCTTC
NA	TRBV9	TRBJ1-2	NA	CASSVGNFRGGYTF	TGTGCCAGCAGCGTAGGTAACTTTAGGGGCGGCTACACCTTC
NA	TRBV19	TRBJ1-3	NA	CASSIGRQLSGNTIYF	TGTGCCAGTAGTATAGGGAGACAGCTCTCTGGAAACACCATATATTTT
NA	TRBV27	TRBJ2-7	NA	CASAPRAHNYEQYF	TGTGCCAGCGCCCCCAGGGCCCATAACTACGAGCAGTACTTC
NA	TRBV18	TRBJ1-2	NA	CASSPPWRERDGYTF	TGTGCCAGCTCACCCCCGTGGAGGGAGAGGGATGGCTACACCTTC
TRBD1	TRBV19	TRBJ2-7	NA	CASSGAWTGLYEQYF	TGTGCCAGTAGTGGAGCATGGACAGGCCTCTACGAGCAGTACTTC
TRBD1	TRBV9	TRBJ2-3	NA	CASSVTGDPSTDTQYF	TGTGCCAGCAGCGTAACAGGGGACCCTAGCACAGATACGCAGTATTTT
NA	TRBV11-2	TRBJ1-4	NA	CASSSIRGRGEKLFF	TGTGCCAGCAGCTCTATCAGGGGACGTGGTGAAAAACTGTTTTTT
NA	TRBV24-1	TRBJ2-1	NA	CATSDLHSGSYNEQFF	TGTGCCACCAGTGATTTGCATAGCGGCTCCTACAATGAGCAGTTCTTC
TRBD2	TRBV5-4	TRBJ2-2	NA	CASSVPSGANTGELFF	TGTGCCAGCAGCGTCCCTAGCGGGGCCAACACCGGGGAGCTGTTTTTT
TRBD2	TRBV7-9	TRBJ2-5	NA	CASSPGTSGGAQETQYF	TGTGCCAGCAGCCCGGGGACTAGCGGGGGGGCCCAAGAGACCCAGTACTTC
TRBD2	TRBV7-8	TRBJ2-1	NA	CASSLVGYSVYGTSGVGQFF	TGTGCCAGCAGCTTAGTTGGGTATTCCGTGTATGGGACTAGCGGGGTTGGGCAGTTCTTC
NA	TRBV7-8	TRBJ1-2	NA	CASSRRDLYGYTF	TGTGCCAGCAGCCGTCGGGATTTATATGGCTACACCTTC
NA	TRBV6-5	TRBJ2-7	NA	CASTYGVGAYEQYF	TGTGCCAGCACCTACGGGGTCGGGGCCTACGAGCAGTACTTC
TRBD1	TRBV12-5	TRBJ1-4	NA	CASGWTGGGEKLFF	TGTGCTAGTGGTTGGACAGGTGGCGGGGAAAAACTGTTTTTT
NA	TRBV5-1	TRBJ2-3	NA	CASSLEAPTDTQYF	TGCGCCAGCAGCTTGGAAGCTCCCACAGATACGCAGTATTTT
NA	TRBV30	TRBJ1-4	NA	CAWSVPGGYATNEKLFF	TGTGCCTGGAGTGTACCTGGCGGATATGCAACTAATGAAAAACTGTTTTTT